This TCR beta chain was found in a study of somatic mutations in cytotoxic T cells in rheumatoid arthritis. Study-wide points: Rheumatoid arthritis patients showed slight TRBV07 underrepresentation, unadjusted for multiple comparisons.

Once isolated by positive magnetic bead selection, the CD4+ and CD8+ cells had their purity checked by flow cytometry. Concerning this clone: Its antigen remains unknown.

Profiled with immunoSEQ multiplex PCR; TCRdb holds only in-frame clones, not every one. The data contain about 2,800 clones, 60% to 75% of them singletons. CDR1 is SGHDT and CDR2 is YYEEEE in the germline V gene. Unmatched junction bases numbered 8, after V lost 0 bases and J lost 6 bases. CDR3 length: 16 residues. This chain uses TRBV5-6 with TRBJ1-5, with TRBD1 identical over 8 bases. The sample was CD8+ T cells sorted from synovial fluid. This clonotype was obtained from a young woman with rheumatoid arthritis. CDR3 in amino acids: CASSLGTGSGIQPQHF. The DNA of the CDR3 is TGTGCCAGCAGCTTGGGGACAGGGAGTGGGATTCAGCCCCAGCATTTT.